A single T cell receptor beta chain is shown here with its context. The CDR3 is 13 amino acids. Germline loops: CDR1 SGHVS, CDR2 FQNEAQ. The germline V and J ends were trimmed by 5 bases and 7 bases, with 14 bases remaining between them. The sample comes from a study of blood T cell repertoires in COVID-19. Study in general: The United States, Italy and Spain were the sources of the acute and convalescent COVID-19 samples. The cDNA or gDNA used as material had been derived from T cells, B-cell-depleted T cells, or PBMCs.

Authors' methods: Estimation of nucleated cell counts was performed using reference gene primer amplification. Some clones are missing from TCRdb's copy, which holds only in-frame ones; the method was immunoSEQ multiplex PCR. V, J and clone size are those of that table, while D and trimming were read from the DNA. The repertoire holds around 140,000 clones, with about 79% as singletons. The sequenced sample consisted of peripheral blood. This chain uses TRBV7-8 with TRBJ1-1, with D tentatively TRBD1 (6 bases). The receptor was isolated from a woman aged 80 or over with active or convalescent COVID-19. The CDR3 spells CASSIRDNIEAFF. DNA for the CDR3: TGTGCCAGCAGCATCCGGGACAATATTGAAGCTTTCTTT.